A selection of T cell receptor beta chains follows, all from one sample in a study of cytomegalovirus exposure and HLA in healthy donors. Sequenced by immunoSEQ multiplex PCR; TCRdb stores in-frame clones only, minus some. The table lists some 120,000 clones, roughly 8.3% of them singletons, with 5.5% in the top ten. Sequenced material: PBMCs. The receptors come from a man between 40 and 49 years old in good health and CMV-seronegative. Each CDR3 is given with its conserved first and last residue. D genes are given only for firm matches.

D	V	CDR3
TRBD1	TRBV5-1	CASSRDSQETQYF
-	TRBV5-6	CASSLVSWQETQYF
TRBD1	TRBV11-2	CASSHPTGGRETQYF
-	TRBV5-4	CASSYDRPMNTEAFF
TRBD1	TRBV19	CASSIDQRTGTEAFF
TRBD2	TRBV5-6	CASSHGLAPQETQYF
TRBD1	TRBV7-9	CASSPDRQGRNEQFF
-	TRBV2	CASSEALAYGNQPQHF
-	TRBV5-1	CASSPYSATNEKLFF
-	TRBV5-1	CASRQQGQETQYF
-	TRBV11-2	CASSFGENTEAFF
-	TRBV6-6	CASSYSLGDGNTIYF
-	TRBV18	CASFTGNGYTF
-	TRBV5-6	CASSPTLEGTRGYTF
-	TRBV4-3	CASSQILKVSGFNVELFF
-	TRBV5-1	CASSFPRPGDNEQFF
TRBD2	TRBV29-1	CSVQGAGEYTDTQYF
-	TRBV5-1	CASSPGNTEAFF
-	TRBV4-2	CASSQGGYEQCF
TRBD2	TRBV2	CASSGSGGPATDTQYF
-	TRBV6-6	CASRRASNTGELFF
-	TRBV5-5	CASSSPGVYAEAFF
-	TRBV5-1	CASSLTSPDEQFF
TRBD1	TRBV11-2	CASSAFRGRRDYEQYF
-	TRBV6-1	CASSEGEGGQPQHF
TRBD2	TRBV5-4	CASSLGTSGGTTDTQYF
TRBD1	TRBV7-9	CASSPTGGYTEAFF
TRBD1	TRBV11-3	CASSLVGRTGEIRNTEAFF
TRBD1	TRBV19	CASSPGTGWGTEAFF
TRBD1	TRBV9	CASSVQPGQSSGNTIYF
-	TRBV10-1	CASSADIQETQYF
-	TRBV5-1	CASSLVSDEQYF
TRBD1	TRBV6-1	CASTDREYEQYF
-	TRBV10-1	CASSEAALHTGELFF
TRBD1	TRBV10-3	CAITLGQGDGYTF
TRBD1	TRBV6-1	CASTQDRGWDYEQYF
-	TRBV27	CASSLQVTYEQYF
TRBD2	TRBV7-8	CASSFYLLAGANTGELFF
-	TRBV10-3	CAIGREGGDYGYTF
-	TRBV14	CASSQGQPYGYTF
-	TRBV9	CASSVGREDSLNNEQFF
-	TRBV5-5	CASSLSGAYEQYF
TRBD1	TRBV5-5	CASSWGAGTGVNGYTF
-	TRBV10-1	CASSESGAGWTEAFF
-	TRBV30	CAWSLGLNSPLHF
-	TRBV15	CATSRESLTGTNEKLFF